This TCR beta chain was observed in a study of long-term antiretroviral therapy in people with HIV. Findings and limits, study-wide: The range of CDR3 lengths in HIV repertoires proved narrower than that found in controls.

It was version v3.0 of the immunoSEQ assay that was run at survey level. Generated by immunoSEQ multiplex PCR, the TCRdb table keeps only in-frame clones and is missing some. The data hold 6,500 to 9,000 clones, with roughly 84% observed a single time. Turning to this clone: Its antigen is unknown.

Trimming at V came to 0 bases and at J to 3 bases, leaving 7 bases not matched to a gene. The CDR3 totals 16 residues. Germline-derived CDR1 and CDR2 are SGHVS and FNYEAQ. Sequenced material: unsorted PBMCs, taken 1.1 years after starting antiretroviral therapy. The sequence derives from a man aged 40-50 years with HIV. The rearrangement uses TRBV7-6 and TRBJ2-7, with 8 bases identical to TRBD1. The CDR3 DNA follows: TGTGCCAGCAGCTTAGCCGGACAGGGAAGTGGCTACGAGCAGTACTTC. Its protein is CASSLAGQGSGYEQYF.